The entry below describes one T cell receptor beta chain. Its antigen is undetermined. Sorting of CD4+ naive, central memory, regulatory and stem cell-like memory cells was performed via CD45RO/CCR7/CD25/CD127/CD95/CD27. This entry is derived from a study of beta chain features in type 1 diabetes. Study-wide background: Healthy donors resembled patients in age, gender and cell yields. Findings and limits, study-wide: When VDJ junctions were examined, type 1 diabetes patients showed fewer insertions and more deletions. For Type 1 diabetes patients, all four CD4+ subsets carried TCRB CDR3s that were moderately but significantly shorter.

V lost 4 bases and J lost 7, with 14 bases in between. Germline lookup yields CDR1 MDHEN and CDR2 SYDVKM. The CDR3 sequence is 14 residues long. The whole isolated RNA underwent reverse transcription, so sequencing captured expressed TCRB transcripts. Profiled with immunoSEQ multiplex PCR; TCRdb holds only in-frame clones, not every one. This table has about 340,000 clones, around 8.5% appearing once. The source material was central memory CD4+ T cells from blood. The receptor's source is a man aged 25-45 years with type 1 diabetes. This chain links TRBV28 with TRBJ1-5, with no clear D. The CDR3: CASSSLHYGQPQHF. The CDR3 DNA follows: TGTGCCAGCAGTTCTCTGCACTACGGCCAGCCCCAGCATTTT.